The rows below give T cell receptor beta chains drawn from one sample of a study of blood T cells in healthy people across ages. MiXCR, applied by TCRdb to the 5' RACE reads, yields one record per CDR3 protein. The sample carries about 780,000 distinct CDR3 sequences, around 50% recorded once. The sequenced material came from blood. These receptors originate from an elderly man in good health. Both conserved end residues are part of each CDR3. The D gene is left open where the match is weak.

>TRBD2|TRBJ2-1|TRBV19
CASSIGGTRRDEQFF
>-|TRBJ2-1|TRBV12-3/TRBV12-4
CASSFQGREKQFF
>TRBD2|TRBJ2-3|TRBV20-1
CSAPRLAGAADTQYF
>-|TRBJ1-2|TRBV3-1
CASSHNRINYGYTF
>TRBD2|TRBJ2-1|TRBV28
CAIRIAGDSNEQFF
>-|TRBJ2-3|TRBV5-1
CASSSRGRSGSESDTQYF
>-|TRBJ1-1|TRBV12-3/TRBV12-4
CASSTKMNTEAFF
>TRBD1|TRBJ2-5|TRBV20-1
CSAGDRGRGTQYF
>-|TRBJ2-7|TRBV3-1
CASSQDVSSYEQYF
>-|TRBJ1-4|TRBV6-2/TRBV6-3
CTSTWEDPTATNEKLFF
>-|TRBJ2-5|TRBV11-3
CASSFSPAGRETQYF
>-|TRBJ2-2|TRBV20-1
CSATRRVGHLANTGELFF
>-|TRBJ2-1|TRBV12-3/TRBV12-4
CASSLTAGTYNEQFF
>TRBD2|TRBJ2-7|TRBV12-3/TRBV12-4
CASPRGSRNEQYF
>-|TRBJ2-1|TRBV20-1
CSALFSYNEQFF
>-|TRBJ1-3|TRBV7-9
CASSSDRAISGNTIYF
>-|TRBJ2-1|TRBV9
CASSLVPGNEQFF
>TRBD2|TRBJ2-3|TRBV20-1
CSARFGGLAGVSSTDTQYF
>-|TRBJ2-3|TRBV30
CAWTGKQFTDTQYF
>-|TRBJ2-5|TRBV19
CASSPGRRETQYF
>TRBD2|TRBJ2-2|TRBV28
CAIQREVNTGELFF
>-|TRBJ2-7|TRBV20-1
CSARDPGAVRRIEQYF
>-|TRBJ2-3|TRBV7-3
CASSSGRGRTDTQYF